This T cell receptor beta chain derives from a study of blood T cell repertoires in COVID-19. In the study overall: Whether acute or convalescent, the COVID-19 samples came from the United States, Italy and Spain. Sample material is recorded as cDNA or gDNA derived from T cells, B-cell-depleted T cells, or PBMCs.

Original processing notes: Estimation of nucleated cell counts was performed using reference gene primer amplification. The table came from immunoSEQ multiplex PCR; TCRdb's copy has only in-frame clones and leaves some out. V and J calls and clone size come straight from that table; D and trimming were deduced from the DNA. The repertoire holds about 200,000 clones, with 82% as singletons. The germline V and J ends were trimmed by 8 bases and 3 bases, with 5 bases remaining between them. The CDR3 covers 11 residues. The germline V gene encodes CDR1 MNHEY and CDR2 SVGAGI. The chain has TRBV6-5 and TRBJ2-1; D ambiguous. The specimen was peripheral blood. This clonotype was obtained from a human donor with acute or convalescent COVID-19. The donor label of this sample is uncertain. CDR3 sequence: CASGLYNEQFF. CDR3 nucleotide sequence: TGTGCCAGCGGCCTCTACAATGAGCAGTTCTTC.